This record looks at one T cell receptor beta chain sequence and its context. The antigen is unknown. This sample was included in a study of cytomegalovirus exposure and HLA in healthy donors. Study conclusions and caveats: As was reported, the HLA-A and HLA-B alleles of most subjects were accurately predicted from TCR beta sequences. In a later analysis, specific HLA alleles were associated with 15,000 to 20,000 TCR beta sequences at a 0.05 false discovery rate.

Trimming removed 5 bases at V and 1 base at J, with 2 bases between. This CDR3 is built from 11 residues. CDR1 SGHVS and CDR2 FQNEAQ come from the germline V gene. The PCR was carried out with 60 Vbeta primers and 13 Jbeta primers. Repertoires were generated with immunoSEQ multiplex PCR, while TCRdb's copy carries only in-frame clones and drops some. The sample lists about 300,000 clones; 86% were seen once. The chain couples TRBV7-8 to TRBJ1-1, with no clear D. The sample was PBMCs. This TCR came from a man in his forties in good health and CMV-seropositive. The chain's CDR3 is CASSQNTEAFF. The CDR3 coding sequence is TGTGCCAGCAGCCAGAACACTGAAGCTTTCTTT.